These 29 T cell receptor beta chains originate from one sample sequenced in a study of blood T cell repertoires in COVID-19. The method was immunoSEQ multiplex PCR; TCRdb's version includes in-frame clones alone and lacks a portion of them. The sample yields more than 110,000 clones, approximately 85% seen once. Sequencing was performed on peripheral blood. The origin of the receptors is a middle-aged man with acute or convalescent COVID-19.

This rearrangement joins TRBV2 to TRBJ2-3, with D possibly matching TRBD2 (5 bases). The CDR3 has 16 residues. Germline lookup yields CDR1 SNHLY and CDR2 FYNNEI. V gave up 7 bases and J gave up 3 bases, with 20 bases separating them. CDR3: CASTEGLARETDTQYF. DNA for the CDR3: TGTGCCAGCACCGAAGGTCTGGCGAGGGAGACAGATACGCAGTATTTT.

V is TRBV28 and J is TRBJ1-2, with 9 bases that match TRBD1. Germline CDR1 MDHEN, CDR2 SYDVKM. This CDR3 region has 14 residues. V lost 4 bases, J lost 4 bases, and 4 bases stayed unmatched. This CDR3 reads CASSSGTGSYGYTF. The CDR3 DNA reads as TGTGCCAGCAGTTCCGGGACAGGGAGCTATGGCTACACCTTC.

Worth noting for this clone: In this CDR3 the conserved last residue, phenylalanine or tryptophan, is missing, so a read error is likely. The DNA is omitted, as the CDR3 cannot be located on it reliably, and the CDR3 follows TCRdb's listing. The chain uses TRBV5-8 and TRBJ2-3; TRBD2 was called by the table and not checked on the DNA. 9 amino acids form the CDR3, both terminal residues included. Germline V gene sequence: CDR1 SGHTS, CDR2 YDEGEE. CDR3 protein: CASSLRGSQ.

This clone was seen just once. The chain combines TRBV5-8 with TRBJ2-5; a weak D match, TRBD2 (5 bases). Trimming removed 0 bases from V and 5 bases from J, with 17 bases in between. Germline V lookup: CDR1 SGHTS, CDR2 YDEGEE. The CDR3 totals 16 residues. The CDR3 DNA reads TGTGCCAGCAGCTTGGAAAGGGAGCACACGGGCGAGACCCAGTACTTC. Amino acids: CASSLEREHTGETQYF.

The CDR3 nucleotides are TGTGCCTGGAGCTGGGCGGGGTTCTCAGATACGCAGTATTTT. This encodes CAWSWAGFSDTQYF. V gene TRBV30 combines with J gene TRBJ2-3; a possible D gene is TRBD2 (6 bases). Trimming took off 3 bases at V and 4 bases at J, with 14 bases between the two ends. The germline CDR1 and CDR2 sequences are GTSNPN and SVGIG (reference sequence). The CDR3 contains 14 residues. The full variable domain, completed using reference TRBV30 and TRBJ2-3, is SQTIHQWPATLVQPVGSPLSLECTVEGTSNPNLYWYRQAAGRGLQLLFYSVGIGQISSEVPQNLSASRPQDRQFILSSKKLLLSDSGFYLCAWSWAGFSDTQYFGPGTRLTVL.

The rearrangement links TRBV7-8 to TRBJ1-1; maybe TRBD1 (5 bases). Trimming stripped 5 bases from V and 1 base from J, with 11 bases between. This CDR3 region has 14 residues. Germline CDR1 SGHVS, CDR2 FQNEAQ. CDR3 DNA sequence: TGTGCCAGCAGCCGTAAACAGGAGAACACTGAAGCTTTCTTT. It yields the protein CASSRKQENTEAFF. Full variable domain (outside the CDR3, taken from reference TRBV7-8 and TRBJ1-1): GAGVSQSPRYKVAKRGQDVALRCDPISGHVSLFWYQQALGQGPEFLTYFQNEAQLDKSGLPSDRFFAERPEGSVSTLKIQRTQQEDSAVYLCASSRKQENTEAFFGQGTRLTVV.

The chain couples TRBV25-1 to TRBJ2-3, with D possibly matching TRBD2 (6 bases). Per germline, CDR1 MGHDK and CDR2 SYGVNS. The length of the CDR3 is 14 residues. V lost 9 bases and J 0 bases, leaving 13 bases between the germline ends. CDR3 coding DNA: TGTGCCAGTGGACTATGGACTAGCACAGATACGCAGTATTTT. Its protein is CASGLWTSTDTQYF.

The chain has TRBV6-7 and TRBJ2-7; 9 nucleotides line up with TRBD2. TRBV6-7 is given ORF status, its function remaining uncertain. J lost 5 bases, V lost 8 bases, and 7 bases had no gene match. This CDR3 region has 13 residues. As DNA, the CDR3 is TGTGCCAGCCGGGCTAGCGGGAACCACGAGCAGTACTTC. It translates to CASRASGNHEQYF.

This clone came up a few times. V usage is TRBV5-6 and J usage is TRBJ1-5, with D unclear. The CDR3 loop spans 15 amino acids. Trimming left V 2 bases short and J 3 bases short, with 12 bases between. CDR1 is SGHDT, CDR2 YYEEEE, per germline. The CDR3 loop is CASSFAGSNNQPQHF. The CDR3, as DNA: TGTGCCAGCAGCTTCGCCGGGAGCAACAATCAGCCCCAGCATTTT.

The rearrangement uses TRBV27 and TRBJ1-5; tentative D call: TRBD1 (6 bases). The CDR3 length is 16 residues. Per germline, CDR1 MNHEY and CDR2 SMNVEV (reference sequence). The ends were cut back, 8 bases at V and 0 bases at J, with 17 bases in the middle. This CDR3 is CASPTGGKVSNQPQHF. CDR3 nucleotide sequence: TGTGCCAGCCCCACGGGGGGCAAAGTTAGCAATCAGCCCCAGCATTTT.

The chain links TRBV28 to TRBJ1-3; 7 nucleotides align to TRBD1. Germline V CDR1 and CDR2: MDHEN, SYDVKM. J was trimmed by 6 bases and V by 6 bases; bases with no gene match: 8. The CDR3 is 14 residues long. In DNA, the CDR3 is TGTGCCAGCAGGAGGGACAGAGGTCCAAACACCATATATTTT. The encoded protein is CASRRDRGPNTIYF.

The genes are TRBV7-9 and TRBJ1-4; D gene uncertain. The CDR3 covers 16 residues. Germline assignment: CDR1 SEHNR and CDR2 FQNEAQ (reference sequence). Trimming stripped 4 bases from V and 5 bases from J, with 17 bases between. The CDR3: CASSSPWRTPNEKLFF. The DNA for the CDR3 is TGTGCCAGCAGCTCTCCTTGGCGGACTCCGAATGAAAAACTGTTTTTT. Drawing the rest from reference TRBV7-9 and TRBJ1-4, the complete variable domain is DTGVSQNPRHKITKRGQNVTFRCDPISEHNRLYWYRQTLGQGPEFLTYFQNEAQLEKSRLLSDRFSAERPKGSFSTLEIQRTEQGDSAMYLCASSSPWRTPNEKLFFGSGTQLSVL.

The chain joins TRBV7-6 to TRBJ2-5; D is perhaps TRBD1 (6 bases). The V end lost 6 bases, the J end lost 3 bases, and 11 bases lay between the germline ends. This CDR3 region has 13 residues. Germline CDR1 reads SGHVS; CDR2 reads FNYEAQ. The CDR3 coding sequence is TGTGCCAGCAGTTACGGACAGAAAGAGACCCAGTACTTC. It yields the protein CASSYGQKETQYF.

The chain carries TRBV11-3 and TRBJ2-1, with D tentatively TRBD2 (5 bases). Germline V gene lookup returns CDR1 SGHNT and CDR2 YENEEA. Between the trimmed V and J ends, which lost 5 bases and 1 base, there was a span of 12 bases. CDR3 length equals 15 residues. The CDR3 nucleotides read TGTGCCAGCAGCACGCGGACTCCATCCTACAATGAGCAGTTCTTC. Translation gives CASSTRTPSYNEQFF.

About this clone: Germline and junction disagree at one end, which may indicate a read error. CDR3 residues: CAWSPGNSGYTF. The CDR3 DNA is TGTGCCTGGAGTCCGGGGAACTCTGGCTACACCTTC. This chain links TRBV30 with TRBJ1-2; no firm D call. CDR1 and CDR2 from the germline V gene are GTSNPN and SVGIG (reference sequence). This CDR3 has 12 amino acids.

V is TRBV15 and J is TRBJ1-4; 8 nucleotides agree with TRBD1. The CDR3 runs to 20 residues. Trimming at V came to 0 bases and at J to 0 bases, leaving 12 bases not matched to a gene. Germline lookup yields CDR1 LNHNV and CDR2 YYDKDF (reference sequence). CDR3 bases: TGTGCCACCAGCAGAGATATTTTGTCCCAGGGGGCCTCAACTAATGAAAAACTGTTTTTT. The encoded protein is CATSRDILSQGASTNEKLFF.

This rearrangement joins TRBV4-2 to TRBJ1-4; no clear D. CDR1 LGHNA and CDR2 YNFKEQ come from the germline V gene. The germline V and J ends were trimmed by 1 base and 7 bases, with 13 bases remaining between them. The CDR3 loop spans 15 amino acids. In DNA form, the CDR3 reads TGTGCCAGCAGCCAAGGTCCCGGGTTGATTGAAAAACTGTTTTTT. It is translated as CASSQGPGLIEKLFF.

CDR3 protein: CASSYPRGVDEQFF. In DNA, the CDR3 is TGTGCCAGCAGCTACCCTCGGGGGGTTGATGAGCAGTTCTTC. The V gene is TRBV7-8, the J gene TRBJ2-1; 7 bases match TRBD2. The V and J ends lost 4 bases and 8 bases, in that order; junction bases with no gene match: 8. Germline assignment: CDR1 SGHVS and CDR2 FQNEAQ. CDR3 length equals 14 residues.

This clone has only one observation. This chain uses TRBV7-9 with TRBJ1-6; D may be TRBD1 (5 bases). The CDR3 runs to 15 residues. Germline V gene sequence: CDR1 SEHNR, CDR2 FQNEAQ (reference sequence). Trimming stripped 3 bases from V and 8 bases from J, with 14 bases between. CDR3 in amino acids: CASSFFAGIYSPLHF. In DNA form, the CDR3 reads TGTGCCAGCAGCTTTTTTGCAGGGATATATTCACCCCTCCACTTT.

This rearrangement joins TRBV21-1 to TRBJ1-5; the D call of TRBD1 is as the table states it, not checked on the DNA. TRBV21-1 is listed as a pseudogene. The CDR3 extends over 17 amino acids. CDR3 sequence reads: CASSASSTGVSNQPQHF. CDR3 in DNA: TGTGCCAGCAGCGCAAGTTCGACAGGGGTTAGCAATCAGCCCCAGCATTTT.

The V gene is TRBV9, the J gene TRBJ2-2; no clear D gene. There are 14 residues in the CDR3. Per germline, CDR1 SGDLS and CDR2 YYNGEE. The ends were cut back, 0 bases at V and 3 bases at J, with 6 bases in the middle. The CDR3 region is CASSVVQYTGELFF. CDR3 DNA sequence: TGTGCCAGCAGCGTAGTCCAGTACACCGGGGAGCTGTTTTTT.

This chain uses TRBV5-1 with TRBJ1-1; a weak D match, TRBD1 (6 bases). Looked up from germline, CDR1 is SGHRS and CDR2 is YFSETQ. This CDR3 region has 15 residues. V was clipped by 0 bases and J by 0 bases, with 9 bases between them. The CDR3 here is CASSLARGLNTEAFF. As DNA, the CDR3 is TGCGCCAGCAGCTTGGCCAGGGGACTGAACACTGAAGCTTTCTTT.

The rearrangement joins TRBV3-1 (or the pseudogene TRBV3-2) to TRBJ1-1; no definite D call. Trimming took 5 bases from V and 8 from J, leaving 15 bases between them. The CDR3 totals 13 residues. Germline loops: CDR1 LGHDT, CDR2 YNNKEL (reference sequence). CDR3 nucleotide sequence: TGTGCCAGCAGCTCAAGATCGGGTATCGAAGCTTTCTTT. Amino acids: CASSSRSGIEAFF.

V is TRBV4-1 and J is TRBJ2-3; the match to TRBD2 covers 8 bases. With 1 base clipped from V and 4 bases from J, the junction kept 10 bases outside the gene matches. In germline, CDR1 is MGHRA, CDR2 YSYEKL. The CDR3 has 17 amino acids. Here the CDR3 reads CASSQVSGSIGADTQYF. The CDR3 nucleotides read TGCGCCAGCAGCCAAGTAAGCGGGAGCATAGGGGCAGATACGCAGTATTTT.

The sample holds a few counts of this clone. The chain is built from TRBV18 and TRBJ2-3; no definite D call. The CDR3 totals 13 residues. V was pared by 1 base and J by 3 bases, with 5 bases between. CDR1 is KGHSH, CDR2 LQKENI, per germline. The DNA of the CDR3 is TGTGCCAGCTCACCACGGCAAACAGATACGCAGTATTTT. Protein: CASSPRQTDTQYF.

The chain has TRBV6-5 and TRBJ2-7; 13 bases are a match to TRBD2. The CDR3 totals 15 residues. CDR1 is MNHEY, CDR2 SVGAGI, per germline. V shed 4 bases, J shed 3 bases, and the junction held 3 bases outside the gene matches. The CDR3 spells CASSSGTSGIYEQYF. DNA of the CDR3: TGTGCCAGCAGTTCCGGGACTAGCGGGATCTACGAGCAGTACTTC.

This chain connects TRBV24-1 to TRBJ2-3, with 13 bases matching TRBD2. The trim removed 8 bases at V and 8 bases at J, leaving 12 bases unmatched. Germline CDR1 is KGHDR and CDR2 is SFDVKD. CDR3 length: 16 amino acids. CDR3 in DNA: TGTGCCACCATCTCCCCACTAGCGGGGGGGCCGGGTACGCAGTATTTT. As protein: CATISPLAGGPGTQYF.

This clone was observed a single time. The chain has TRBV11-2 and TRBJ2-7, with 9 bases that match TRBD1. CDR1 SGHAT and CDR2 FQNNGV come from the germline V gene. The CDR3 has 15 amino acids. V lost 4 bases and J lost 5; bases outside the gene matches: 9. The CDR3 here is CASSSTGGALDEQYF. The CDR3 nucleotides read TGTGCCAGCAGCTCTACAGGGGGCGCGTTAGACGAGCAGTACTTC.

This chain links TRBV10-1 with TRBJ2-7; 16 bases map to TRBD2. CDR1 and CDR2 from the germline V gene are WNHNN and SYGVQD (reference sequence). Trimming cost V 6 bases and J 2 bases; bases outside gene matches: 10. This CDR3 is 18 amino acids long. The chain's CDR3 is CASRTPGLAGGFTYEQYF. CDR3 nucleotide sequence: TGCGCCAGCAGGACTCCGGGACTAGCGGGAGGGTTCACCTACGAGCAGTACTTC.